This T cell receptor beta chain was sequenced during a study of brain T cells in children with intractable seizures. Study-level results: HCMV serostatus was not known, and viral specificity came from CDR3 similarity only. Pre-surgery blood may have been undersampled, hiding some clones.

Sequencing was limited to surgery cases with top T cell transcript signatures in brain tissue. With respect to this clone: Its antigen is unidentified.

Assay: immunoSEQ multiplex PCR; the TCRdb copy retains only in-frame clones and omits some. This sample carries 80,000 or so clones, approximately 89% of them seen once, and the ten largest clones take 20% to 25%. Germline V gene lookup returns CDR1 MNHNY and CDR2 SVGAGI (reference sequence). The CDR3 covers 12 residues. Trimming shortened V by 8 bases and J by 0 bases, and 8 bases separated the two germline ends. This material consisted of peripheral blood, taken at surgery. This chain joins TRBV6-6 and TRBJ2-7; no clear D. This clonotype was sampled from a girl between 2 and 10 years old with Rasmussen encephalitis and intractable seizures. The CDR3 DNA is TGTGCCAGCGGGGTCCGCTCCTACGAGCAGTACTTC. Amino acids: CASGVRSYEQYF.